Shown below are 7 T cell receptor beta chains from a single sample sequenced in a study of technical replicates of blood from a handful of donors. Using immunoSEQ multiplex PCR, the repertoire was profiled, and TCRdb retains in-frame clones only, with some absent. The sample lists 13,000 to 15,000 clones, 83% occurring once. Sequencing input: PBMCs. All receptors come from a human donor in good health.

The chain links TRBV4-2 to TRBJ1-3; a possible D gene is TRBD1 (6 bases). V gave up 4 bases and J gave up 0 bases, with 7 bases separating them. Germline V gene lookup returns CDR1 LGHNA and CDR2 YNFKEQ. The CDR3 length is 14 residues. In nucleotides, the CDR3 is TGTGCCAGCAGCCTACAGGGCTCTGGAAACACCATATATTTT. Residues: CASSLQGSGNTIYF.

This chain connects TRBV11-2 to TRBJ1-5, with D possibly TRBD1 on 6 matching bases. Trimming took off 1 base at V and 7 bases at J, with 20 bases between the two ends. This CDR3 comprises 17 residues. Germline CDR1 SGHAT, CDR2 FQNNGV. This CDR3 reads CASSLGLDSDFLQPQHF. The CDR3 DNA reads TGTGCCAGCAGCTTAGGGTTGGACAGCGATTTTCTGCAGCCCCAGCATTTT.

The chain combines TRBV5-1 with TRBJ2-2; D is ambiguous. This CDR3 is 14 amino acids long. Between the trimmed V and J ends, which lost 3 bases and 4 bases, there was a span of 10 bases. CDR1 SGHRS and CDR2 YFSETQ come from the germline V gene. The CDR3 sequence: CASSWALGTGELFF. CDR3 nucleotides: TGCGCCAGCAGCTGGGCCCTCGGCACCGGGGAGCTGTTTTTT.

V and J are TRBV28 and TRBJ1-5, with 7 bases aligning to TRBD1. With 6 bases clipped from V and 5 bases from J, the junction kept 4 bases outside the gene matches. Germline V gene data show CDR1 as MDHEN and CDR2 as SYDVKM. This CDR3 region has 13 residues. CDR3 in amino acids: CASRRTGDQPQHF. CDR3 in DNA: TGTGCCAGCAGAAGAACAGGGGATCAGCCCCAGCATTTT.

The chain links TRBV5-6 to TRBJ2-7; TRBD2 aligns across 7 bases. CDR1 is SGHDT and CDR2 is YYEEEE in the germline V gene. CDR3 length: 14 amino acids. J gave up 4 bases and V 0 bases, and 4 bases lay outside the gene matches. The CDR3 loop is CASSLDGRGYEQYF. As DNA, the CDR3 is TGTGCCAGCAGCTTGGATGGGAGGGGATACGAGCAGTACTTC.

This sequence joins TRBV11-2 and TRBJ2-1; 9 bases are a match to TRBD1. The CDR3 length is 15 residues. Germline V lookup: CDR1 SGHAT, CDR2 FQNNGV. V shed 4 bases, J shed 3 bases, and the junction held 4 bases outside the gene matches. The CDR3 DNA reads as TGTGCCAGCAGCTCCCAGGGACAGGGCTACAATGAGCAGTTCTTC. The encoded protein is CASSSQGQGYNEQFF.

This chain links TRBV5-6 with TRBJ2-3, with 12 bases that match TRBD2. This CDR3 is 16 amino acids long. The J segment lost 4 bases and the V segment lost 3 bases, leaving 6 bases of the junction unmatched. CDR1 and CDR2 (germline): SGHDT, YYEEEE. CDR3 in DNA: TGTGCCAGCAGCTGGGGACTAGCGGGTTCGGCAGATACGCAGTATTTT. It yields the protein CASSWGLAGSADTQYF.